The rows below give T cell receptor beta chains drawn from one sample of a study of T cell repertoires in cytomegalovirus infection. TCRdb recomputed calls from the reads with MiXCR, one row per CDR3 protein. The repertoire has approximately 550,000 distinct CDR3 sequences, more than 15% of them found once; the top ten carry 20% to 30%. What was sequenced was CD8+ T cells from PBMCs. The receptors come from a human donor in good health (CMV status not recorded). Some clones in this sample may be carry-over from other donors' samples. CDR3s include the opening cysteine and the closing phenylalanine or tryptophan. D genes are given only for firm matches. For some rows the clone size is stated as once, few or many, or as a class when expanded; others skip it.

j_call	d_call	clone_size	v_call	cdr3_nt	cdr3_aa
TRBJ2-5	TRBD2	-	TRBV5-1	TGCGCCAGCAGCTTGGCCGTGGGACTAGCGGGAGGAGAGACCCAGTACTTC	CASSLAVGLAGGETQYF
TRBJ2-7	TRBD2	-	TRBV6-6	TGTGCCAGCAGTCCCCCCTCGGGGGGTGGCTCGTACGAGCAGTACTTC	CASSPPSGGGSYEQYF
TRBJ2-7	TRBD1	-	TRBV5-1	TGCGCCAGCAGCTGGAAACAGGGGGTGAGCTACGAGCAGTACTTC	CASSWKQGVSYEQYF
TRBJ2-1	TRBD2	many	TRBV7-9	TGTGCCAGCAGCTTAGAGGGACTAGCGGGAGAGGGGAATGAGCAGTTCTTC	CASSLEGLAGEGNEQFF
TRBJ2-3	TRBD2	many	TRBV4-2	TGTGCCAGCAGCCAAGATTGGGTTCGGGGGACTAGCGGGAGAACAGATACGCAGTATTTT	CASSQDWVRGTSGRTDTQYF
TRBJ1-1	-	few	TRBV9	TGTGCCAGCAGCCCAAACACGGTGAACACTGAAGCTTTCTTT	CASSPNTVNTEAFF
TRBJ1-2	-	few	TRBV6-1	TGTGCCAGCAGGACGGAGAGACGAAGGGGCTACACCTTC	CASRTERRRGYTF
TRBJ1-1	-	-	TRBV19	TGTGCCAGTAGTCCACGTGGGACAAACACTGAAGCTTTCTTT	CASSPRGTNTEAFF
TRBJ1-5	TRBD1	-	TRBV2	TGTGCCAGCAGGCTGGACAGGGATCATCAGCCCCAGCATTTT	CASRLDRDHQPQHF
TRBJ1-2	TRBD1	many	TRBV19	TGTGCCAGTAGTAGCCGGGACAGGGGTATGAGTAGCTATGGCTACACCTTC	CASSSRDRGMSSYGYTF
TRBJ2-1	-	many	TRBV2	TGCGCCAGCAGTGAAGGAAATGAGCAGTTCTTC	CASSEGNEQFF
TRBJ1-2	TRBD1	few	TRBV11-2	TGTGCCAGCAGGATCGGGACAGGGGAACGGGGCTACACCTTC	CASRIGTGERGYTF
TRBJ1-1	-	few	TRBV4-1	TGCGCCAGCAGCCAAGATGGCCCTACTGAAGCTTTCTTT	CASSQDGPTEAFF
TRBJ2-1	-	few	TRBV6-2/TRBV6-3	TGTGCCAGCAGTTCCTCCCCGGCTAAGGGGTTCTTC	CASSSSPAKGFF
TRBJ2-1	-	many	TRBV7-2	TGTGCCAGCAGCTTAGGAGATACCCTCTCCTACAATGAGCAGTTCTTC	CASSLGDTLSYNEQFF
TRBJ2-7	-	many	TRBV6-5	TGTGCCAGCAGTTACTCGATCGGACAGACCTCCTACGAGCAGTACTTC	CASSYSIGQTSYEQYF
TRBJ1-2	TRBD1	few	TRBV6-1	TGTGCCAGCAGTGAATTTTTATTTGACAGGGCTGGGGGCTACACCTTC	CASSEFLFDRAGGYTF
TRBJ2-4	TRBD1	many	TRBV19	TGTGCCAGTACCGGACAGGACTCGCGCCTAAACATTCAGTACTTC	CASTGQDSRLNIQYF
TRBJ2-5	-	few	TRBV28	TGTGCCAGCAATTTATCCCCACCCGAGACCCAGTACTTC	CASNLSPPETQYF
TRBJ2-7	TRBD1	many	TRBV12-3/TRBV12-4	TGTGCCAGCAGGGCGACAGGGGGACTGTACTTC	CASRATGGLYF
TRBJ2-4	TRBD1	-	TRBV28	TGTGCCAGCATCCCGGTAGGGGGCGCCAAAAACATTCAGTACTTC	CASIPVGGAKNIQYF
TRBJ2-5	TRBD2	many	TRBV12-3/TRBV12-4	TGTGCCAGCAGGTCCGGACTAGCGGGTAAAGAGACCCAGTACTTC	CASRSGLAGKETQYF
TRBJ2-2	TRBD1	-	TRBV11-2	TGTGCCAGCAGGTCTCCGGGACAGGACTTCACCGGGGAGCTGTTTTTT	CASRSPGQDFTGELFF
TRBJ2-5	-	few	TRBV9	TGTGCCAGCAGCGGACAGACCCTGGACTTC	CASSGQTLDF
TRBJ1-4	-	few	TRBV28	TGTGCCAGCAGTCCGTATCTCAGGGGTGTGCTAGGTGAAAAACTGTTTTTT	CASSPYLRGVLGEKLFF
TRBJ2-1	-	many	TRBV7-6	TGTGCCAGCAGCCCCCCAGGCGTAATATACAATGAGCAGTTCTTC	CASSPPGVIYNEQFF
TRBJ1-2	TRBD1	-	TRBV14	TGTGCCAGCAGCCAAGACAGGGGGGGCTACTATGGCTACACCTTC	CASSQDRGGYYGYTF
TRBJ1-4	-	many	TRBV19	TGTGCCAGTAGTTTCTCGACGGAATTGAATGAAAAACTGTTTTTT	CASSFSTELNEKLFF
TRBJ1-1	-	-	TRBV6-5	TGTGCCAGCAGTTTTTTGACAGCGAACACTGAAGCTTTCTTT	CASSFLTANTEAFF
TRBJ2-1	TRBD2	-	TRBV27	TGTGCCAGCTCCGACGGGACTAGCGGGGTGGATGAGCAGTTCTTC	CASSDGTSGVDEQFF
TRBJ1-1	-	-	TRBV10-3	TGTGCCACCTCCCCGGAGGGAATGAACACTGAAGCTTTCTTT	CATSPEGMNTEAFF
TRBJ2-2	-	-	TRBV12-5	TGTGCTAGTGGTCACCCCCCAAACAGGGAGGGCGGGGAGCTGTTTTTT	CASGHPPNREGGELFF
TRBJ1-2	TRBD1	many	TRBV12-3/TRBV12-4	TGTGCCAGCAGTTCCCGGGACAGGATCTATGGCTACACCTTC	CASSSRDRIYGYTF
TRBJ2-7	TRBD1	-	TRBV27	TGTGCCAGCACTTCGGACAGGGACGGCTACGAGCAGTACTTC	CASTSDRDGYEQYF
TRBJ2-7	-	many	TRBV6-1	TGTGCCAGCACCTCAACCTACCGGGGAAGTCACGAGCAGTACTTC	CASTSTYRGSHEQYF
TRBJ2-7	TRBD1	-	TRBV4-1	TGCGCCAGCAGCCACCCGGGACAGGGGAAAACCTACGAGCAGTACTTC	CASSHPGQGKTYEQYF
TRBJ2-1	TRBD2	few	TRBV3-1	TGTGCCAGCAGCCCTCCGGGACTAAACTACAATGAGCAGTTCTTC	CASSPPGLNYNEQFF
TRBJ1-2	TRBD1	few	TRBV6-1	TGTGCCAGCAGTGAAACAGGGGCGCCAGCTAACTATGGCTACACCTTC	CASSETGAPANYGYTF
TRBJ1-1	-	many	TRBV19	TGTGCCAGTAGTATTTCCCCCCTGTCGAGCACTGAAGCTTTCTTT	CASSISPLSSTEAFF
TRBJ2-5	-	many	TRBV28	TGTGCCAGCAGTTCCTATCGGGGCAGGGGTGGAGAGACCCAGTACTTC	CASSSYRGRGGETQYF
TRBJ2-3	-	-	TRBV10-3	TGTGCCATCAGTGAGGCAGGGAGCAGCACAGATACGCAGTATTTT	CAISEAGSSTDTQYF
TRBJ2-1	TRBD2	few	TRBV15	TGTGCCACCAGCACCCTTTCCGGGACTAGAGGGCGGTGGAATGAGCAGTTCTTC	CATSTLSGTRGRWNEQFF
TRBJ1-5	-	many	TRBV4-1	TGCGCCAGCAGCCAAGACAGTAGCAATCAGCCCCAGCATTTT	CASSQDSSNQPQHF
TRBJ2-7	TRBD1	-	TRBV24-1	TGTGCCACCAGTGATTTGGACAGGGGCCCCCACGAGCAGTACTTC	CATSDLDRGPHEQYF
TRBJ2-7	TRBD2	-	TRBV6-1	TGTGCCCGCAGTGAAATCTCTAGCGGGGGCTACGAGCAGTACTTC	CARSEISSGGYEQYF
TRBJ2-5	TRBD1	-	TRBV4-1	TGCGCCAGCAGCCAAGAAAACAGGGGGCCAGAGACCCAGTACTTC	CASSQENRGPETQYF
TRBJ2-1	TRBD2	many	TRBV7-3	TGTGCCAGCAGCCAGGGACTAGCGAATTACAATGAGCAGTTCTTC	CASSQGLANYNEQFF
TRBJ2-1	-	many	TRBV27	TGTGCCAGCAGTCTCTCGGCAGGGCGGTACAATGAGCAGTTCTTC	CASSLSAGRYNEQFF
TRBJ2-1	TRBD2	-	TRBV19	TGTGCCAGTAGTATGGGAGGGGCCAATGAGCAGTTCTTC	CASSMGGANEQFF
TRBJ2-3	TRBD2	-	TRBV28	TGTGCCAGCAGTCCAACTAGCGGGAGGCTCCGTCGGACAGATACGCAGTATTTT	CASSPTSGRLRRTDTQYF
TRBJ2-7	-	-	TRBV27	TGTGCCAGCAGTTTGAGTCGGGGGAACCGGTACGAGCAGTACTTC	CASSLSRGNRYEQYF
TRBJ1-1	-	many	TRBV7-3	TGTGCCAGCAGCTTAGACAGGTCCACTGAAGCTTTCTTT	CASSLDRSTEAFF